Listed below are T cell receptor beta chains from one sample, sequenced in a study of blood T cells in healthy people across ages. A single record per CDR3 protein comes from TCRdb applying MiXCR to the 5' RACE reads. The sample lists about 930,000 distinct CDR3 sequences, 25% to 35% occurring once. These records were also assigned to another study, of T cells of mothers and their children.

The sequenced material came from blood. Source of these receptors: a woman aged 35 to 49 in good health. CDR3s include the opening cysteine and the closing phenylalanine or tryptophan. The D gene is left open where the match is weak. Clone size, where shown, is once, few, many, or a class for clones that have expanded.

abundance: many
j_gene: TRBJ2-7
v_gene: TRBV6-2/TRBV6-3
d_gene: TRBD1
CDR3aa: CASIPDRTGRQYF
CDR3nt: TGTGCCAGCATCCCGGACAGGACGGGGCGGCAGTACTTC

abundance: -
j_gene: TRBJ1-2
v_gene: TRBV28
d_gene: -
CDR3aa: CASSPQGRHGYTF
CDR3nt: TGTGCCAGCAGCCCTCAGGGGCGCCATGGCTACACCTTC

abundance: few
j_gene: TRBJ2-7
v_gene: TRBV24-1
d_gene: TRBD1
CDR3aa: CATSDQGQGSNEQYF
CDR3nt: TGTGCCACCAGTGATCAGGGACAGGGATCCAACGAGCAGTACTTC

abundance: -
j_gene: TRBJ1-1
v_gene: TRBV29-1
d_gene: -
CDR3aa: CSVTAPDRLTAFF
CDR3nt: TGCAGCGTTACTGCCCCCGACCGGCTCACAGCTTTCTTT

abundance: few
j_gene: TRBJ2-3
v_gene: TRBV7-9
d_gene: -
CDR3aa: CASSPYRTSTDTQYF
CDR3nt: TGTGCCAGCAGCCCATATCGGACTAGCACAGATACGCAGTATTTT

abundance: -
j_gene: TRBJ2-3
v_gene: TRBV7-2
d_gene: -
CDR3aa: CASSIEWMGTDTQYF
CDR3nt: TGTGCCAGCAGCATAGAATGGATGGGCACAGATACGCAGTATTTT

abundance: few
j_gene: TRBJ1-2
v_gene: TRBV28
d_gene: -
CDR3aa: CASSSLDSSDNGYTF
CDR3nt: TGTGCCAGCAGTTCCCTCGACAGCAGTGATAACGGCTACACCTTC

abundance: -
j_gene: TRBJ2-7
v_gene: TRBV9
d_gene: -
CDR3aa: CASSGGQRPYEQYF
CDR3nt: TGTGCCAGCAGCGGAGGGCAGAGGCCCTACGAGCAGTACTTC

abundance: many
j_gene: TRBJ2-7
v_gene: TRBV6-5
d_gene: -
CDR3aa: CASSYRKGEQYF
CDR3nt: TGTGCCAGCAGTTACCGGAAGGGCGAGCAGTACTTC

abundance: -
j_gene: TRBJ2-2
v_gene: TRBV4-2
d_gene: -
CDR3aa: CASSQEYSATNTGELFF
CDR3nt: TGTGCCAGCAGCCAAGAGTATTCGGCCACGAACACCGGGGAGCTGTTTTTT

abundance: -
j_gene: TRBJ2-1
v_gene: TRBV7-8
d_gene: -
CDR3aa: CASKADNEQFF
CDR3nt: TGTGCCAGCAAGGCCGACAATGAGCAGTTCTTC

abundance: few
j_gene: TRBJ2-4
v_gene: TRBV5-1
d_gene: -
CDR3aa: CASSLTSRDIQYF
CDR3nt: TGCGCCAGCAGCTTGACATCACGGGACATTCAGTACTTC